The 26 T cell receptor beta chains presented below share a single source sample, sequenced in a study of blood T cells in healthy people across ages. Alongside a J-beta primer mix, a sample-barcoded 5' primer served in a second PCR lasting 7 to 11 cycles. TCRdb re-derived calls from the 5' RACE reads in MiXCR, one entry per CDR3 protein. The sample has about 780,000 distinct CDR3 sequences; about 45% are singletons. The specimen sequenced was blood. These TCRs come from a man older than 75 in good health.

For this clonotype: A much larger clone differs by one base, so this may be a read error. The chain employs TRBV20-1 and TRBJ2-1; D may correspond to TRBD1 or TRBD2 (5 bases each). Trimming removed 6 bases at V and 10 bases at J, with 16 bases between. From germline, CDR1 is DFQATT and CDR2 SNEGSKA (reference sequence). This CDR3 contains 12 residues. The CDR3 coding sequence is TGCAGTGCCCCGGCCTATCGGGGCGAGCAGTTCTTC. Protein product: CSAPAYRGEQFF.

This clonotype was seen a handful of times. J is TRBJ2-2 and V is TRBV18; a possible D gene is TRBD2 (6 bases). The germline V gene has CDR1 KGHSH and CDR2 LQKENI. CDR3 length: 17 amino acids. V lost 3 bases and J 4 bases, leaving 18 bases between the germline ends. The CDR3 sequence: CASSPLRGGRSTGELFF. The CDR3 DNA reads as TGTGCCAGCTCACCCCTGCGTGGAGGGAGGAGCACCGGGGAGCTGTTTTTT.

The V gene is TRBV20-1, the J gene TRBJ1-1; D is perhaps TRBD1 (6 bases). Germline values: CDR1 DFQATT, CDR2 SNEGSKA (reference sequence). V was shortened by 2 bases and J by 4 bases, with 11 bases between the two germline ends. The CDR3 is 13 residues long. The CDR3 region has the DNA TGCAGTGCTAGAACAGGGCTGATCACTGAAGCTTTCTTT. Translation: CSARTGLITEAFF.

This sequence joins TRBV7-8 and TRBJ2-1; 12 nucleotides match TRBD2. Germline CDR1 is SGHVS and CDR2 is FQNEAQ. The CDR3 is 14 amino acids. V shed 1 base and J 11 bases; nucleotides not matched to a gene: 3. CDR3 coding DNA: TGTGCCAGCAGCTTAGGGACTAGCGGGACCCAGCAGTTCTTC. It yields the protein CASSLGTSGTQQFF.

In this sample, this clonotype turned up a few times. This chain joins TRBV14 and TRBJ2-7; the match to TRBD1 covers 8 bases. CDR3 length equals 17 residues. The germline V gene encodes CDR1 SGHDN and CDR2 FVKESK. J lost 0 bases, V lost 4 bases, and 11 bases had no gene match. CDR3 amino acids: CASSPRYGTGVSYEQYF. The CDR3 DNA reads as TGTGCCAGCAGCCCGCGCTACGGGACAGGAGTCTCCTACGAGCAGTACTTC.

V is TRBV12-3 or TRBV12-4 and J is TRBJ2-1; TRBD2 aligns across 14 bases. The CDR3 contains 17 residues. V was pared by 1 base and J by 9 bases, with 8 bases of the junction left unmatched. CDR3 DNA: TGTGCCAGCAGTTTAGTCGGGGGGGGACTAGCGGGAGTTGAGCAGTTCTTC. Residues: CASSLVGGGLAGVEQFF.

This clonotype appeared a few times. In nucleotides, the CDR3 is TGCAGTGCTGACCAGGGGGCGCGGGGGTACGAGCAGTACTTC. As protein: CSADQGARGYEQYF. The V call is TRBV20-1, the J call TRBJ2-7, with a weak D call TRBD1 (8 bases). V dropped 5 bases and J dropped 4 bases, with 18 bases sitting between them. This CDR3 contains 14 residues. Germline values: CDR1 DFQATT, CDR2 SNEGSKA (reference sequence).

This clonotype was observed a handful of times. This sequence joins TRBV29-1 and TRBJ2-7, with 8 bases that match TRBD2. Germline V gene data show CDR1 as SQVTM and CDR2 as ANQGSEA. This CDR3 comprises 12 residues. Germline trimming cut 5 bases from V and 3 bases from J; bases unmatched to any gene: 3. CDR3 nucleotide sequence: TGCAGCGTTTCCGGGACTAGCTACGAGCAGTACTTC. This encodes CSVSGTSYEQYF.

This chain uses TRBV20-1 with TRBJ2-1; tentative D call: TRBD2 (6 bases). The V end was cut by 7 bases, the J end by 5 bases, with 15 bases between. Germline V CDR1 and CDR2: DFQATT, SNEGSKA (reference sequence). The CDR3 spans 13 residues. The CDR3 region has the DNA TGCAGTGGTGGGAGGACCCCCAACAATGAGCAGTTCTTC. Translation: CSGGRTPNNEQFF.

Of note for this clonotype: A much larger clone is a single base away; this may be a read error. The chain is built from TRBV29-1 and TRBJ2-1; 9 bases agree with TRBD2. V dropped 5 bases and J dropped 10; count of bases not matched to a gene: 9. Germline loops: CDR1 SQVTM, CDR2 ANQGSEA. The CDR3 sequence is 13 residues long. The CDR3 DNA sequence: TGCAGCGTTACGACTAGCGGAATCTACGAGCAGTTCTTC. This translates into CSVTTSGIYEQFF.

This clonotype was observed a handful of times. V usage is TRBV7-2 and J usage is TRBJ1-5; D not resolved. From germline, CDR1 is SGHTA and CDR2 FQGNSA. Deletions cut 0 bases from V and 6 bases from J, with 12 bases between. The CDR3 loop spans 15 amino acids. As DNA, the CDR3 is TGTGCCAGCAGCTTAGCGGGGTTGAGAGGTCAGCCCCAGCATTTT. It codes for CASSLAGLRGQPQHF.

Concerning this clonotype: One junction end disagrees with the germline gene, perhaps due to a read error. The chain joins TRBV7-9 to TRBJ2-1; TRBD2 matches 10 bases. The CDR3 has 16 residues. Germline CDR1 SEHNR, CDR2 FQNEAQ (reference sequence). CDR3 coding DNA: TGTACCAGCAGCTTATCTAGCGGGAGACCCTACAATGAGCAGTTCTTC. Translated, it gives CTSSLSSGRPYNEQFF.

The genes are TRBV13 and TRBJ2-3, with 11 bases aligning to TRBD2. V lost 5 bases, J lost 3 bases, and 7 bases stayed unmatched. Germline V gene lookup returns CDR1 PRHDT and CDR2 FYEKMQ (reference sequence). The CDR3 has 16 amino acids. Written as DNA, the CDR3 is TGTGCCAGCAGCGCCCTTACTAGCGGGAGAACAGATACGCAGTATTTT. It translates to CASSALTSGRTDTQYF.

V is TRBV14 and J is TRBJ2-1; 8 positions agree with TRBD2. The CDR3 extends over 14 amino acids. V lost 5 bases and J lost 5; bases outside the gene matches: 5. CDR1 SGHDN and CDR2 FVKESK come from the germline V gene. This CDR3 is CASSATSVDNEQFF. As DNA, the CDR3 is TGTGCCAGCAGCGCGACTAGCGTCGACAATGAGCAGTTCTTC.

This rearrangement joins TRBV7-3 to TRBJ2-1, with 8 nucleotides matching TRBD2. This CDR3 has 16 residues. Germline CDR1 and CDR2: SGHTA and FQGTGA. V lost 0 bases, J lost 6 bases, and 7 bases stayed unmatched. The chain's CDR3 is CASSLTSTGGANEQFF. CDR3 coding DNA: TGTGCCAGCAGCTTAACGTCCACCGGGGGGGCCAATGAGCAGTTCTTC.

The V and J genes are TRBV29-1 and TRBJ2-5; TRBD2 might be the D (6 bases). Germline lookup yields CDR1 SQVTM and CDR2 ANQGSEA. The CDR3 extends over 15 amino acids. Trimming removed 2 bases from V and 0 bases from J, with 13 bases in between. The CDR3 DNA reads as TGCAGCGTTGAACTTAGCGGAGGGTACCAAGAGACCCAGTACTTC. Its protein is CSVELSGGYQETQYF. The entire variable domain, with the rest obtained from reference TRBV29-1 and TRBJ2-5, is as follows: SAVISQKPSRDICQRGTSLTIQCQVDSQVTMMFWYRQQPGQSLTLIATANQGSEATYESGFVIDKFPISRPNLTFSTLTVSNMSPEDSSIYLCSVELSGGYQETQYFGPGTRLLVL.

The chain links TRBV6-2 or TRBV6-3 to TRBJ2-5; D not resolved. Trimming removed 6 bases from V and 5 bases from J, with 13 bases in between. Germline V lookup: CDR1 MNHEY, CDR2 SVGEGT. The CDR3 has 13 amino acids. The CDR3 bases are TGTGCCAGCAGGCGACAAGTCGCGGAGACCCAGTACTTC. This sequence encodes CASRRQVAETQYF.

The gene calls are TRBV15 and TRBJ2-1; D unclear. The length of the CDR3 is 14 residues. CDR1 and CDR2 from the germline V gene are LNHNV and YYDKDF (reference sequence). Trimming shortened V by 3 bases and J by 0 bases, and 6 bases separated the two germline ends. The CDR3 is CATSRISSYNEQFF. The CDR3 coding sequence is TGTGCCACCAGCAGGATAAGCTCCTACAATGAGCAGTTCTTC.

The chain employs TRBV20-1 and TRBJ2-3; unclear D gene. Looked up from germline, CDR1 is DFQATT and CDR2 is SNEGSKA (reference sequence). The CDR3 spans 13 residues. Deletions cut 6 bases from V and 4 bases from J, with 14 bases between. The CDR3 nucleotides are TGCAGTGCCGACTTGAATCAGGCAGATACGCAGTATTTT. The encoded protein is CSADLNQADTQYF.

This sequence joins TRBV20-1 and TRBJ1-2; 12 nucleotides line up with TRBD1. CDR3 length: 16 amino acids. J was trimmed by 4 bases and V by 0 bases; bases with no gene match: 6. From germline, CDR1 is DFQATT and CDR2 SNEGSKA (reference sequence). CDR3 loop: CSARDSGTGGIYGYTF. CDR3 nucleotides: TGCAGTGCTAGAGACTCAGGGACAGGGGGCATCTATGGCTACACCTTC.

The V call is TRBV5-1, the J call TRBJ2-1, with 7 bases aligning to TRBD2. V trimming: 9 bases; J trimming: 14 bases; junction bases outside the gene matches: 17. This CDR3 is built from 13 residues. Germline V gene sequence: CDR1 SGHRS, CDR2 YFSETQ. The CDR3 DNA sequence: TGCGCCACGATCGGCGGGAGAAGTCTCTCTGAGTTCTTC. As protein: CATIGGRSLSEFF.

This clonotype came up a few times. V gene TRBV14 combines with J gene TRBJ2-1; 13 nucleotides line up with TRBD2. CDR1 and CDR2 from the germline V gene are SGHDN and FVKESK. This CDR3 comprises 20 residues. V lost 3 bases and J lost 2; bases outside the gene matches: 13. The CDR3 reads CASSQRTSGSSIHTYNEQFF. The CDR3, as DNA: TGTGCCAGCAGCCAGCGGACTAGCGGGAGTTCCATACACACCTACAATGAGCAGTTCTTC.

The V and J genes are TRBV7-2 and TRBJ2-7, with 11 positions matching TRBD1. The CDR3 has 15 amino acids. Germline CDR1 reads SGHTA; CDR2 reads FQGNSA. With V trimmed by 5 bases and J by 5 bases, 8 bases remained unmatched. The CDR3 here is CASSRTGGLRNEQYF. The CDR3 DNA follows: TGTGCCAGCAGCCGGACAGGGGGCCTTAGGAACGAGCAGTACTTC.

The chain has TRBV5-4 and TRBJ1-6, with D hard to call. The germline CDR1 and CDR2 sequences are SGHNT and YYREEE (reference sequence). The CDR3 contains 14 residues. The ends were cut back, 4 bases at V and 9 bases at J, with 14 bases in the middle. CDR3 bases: TGTGCCAGCAGCGGGGTGGGCCCCGCTTCACCCCTCCACTTT. Its protein is CASSGVGPASPLHF.

This clonotype was recorded at least ten times. The CDR3 sequence is CASSDSTRDTQYF. CDR3 bases: TGTGCCAGCAGTGACTCGACGCGGGATACGCAGTATTTT. The chain carries TRBV2 and TRBJ2-3; no clear D. Germline values: CDR1 SNHLY, CDR2 FYNNEI. The CDR3 loop spans 13 amino acids. With 3 bases removed from V and 6 bases from J, the gap between germline ends came to 10 bases.

This chain uses TRBV25-1 with TRBJ1-1, with a weak D call TRBD1 (5 bases). Trimming cost V 8 bases and J 0 bases, with 13 bases left between them. Germline loops: CDR1 MGHDK, CDR2 SYGVNS. CDR3 length: 14 residues. CDR3 sequence reads: CASGRRGLNTEAFF. CDR3 in DNA: TGTGCCAGCGGACGGCGGGGGTTGAACACTGAAGCTTTCTTT.